Listed below are T cell receptor beta chains from one sample, sequenced in a study of Ad26.COV2.S vaccination and SARS-CoV-2 variants. Libraries were prepared by immunoSEQ multiplex PCR; TCRdb keeps only in-frame clonotypes and omits some of them. The table shows about 350,000 clones, with around 90% occurring only once. The sequences come from peripheral blood, collected after recovery from COVID-19. These receptors were taken from a human donor who had recovered from COVID-19. Both conserved end residues are part of each CDR3.

J | V | CDR3
TRBJ1-5 | TRBV4-1 | CASSQDRSNQPQHF
TRBJ1-1 | TRBV10-2 | CASSDRVTEAFF
TRBJ1-6 | TRBV19 | CASSIKHSNSPLHF
TRBJ2-7 | TRBV4-1 | CASSQENRGQREQYF
TRBJ1-2 | TRBV7-8 | CASSSGEYGYTF
TRBJ1-1 | TRBV6-6 | CASSYWETEAFF
TRBJ2-3 | TRBV9 | CASSVEGWRGGLADTQYF
TRBJ1-5 | TRBV3-1/TRBV3-2 | CASSQVEGSSPQHF
TRBJ1-3 | TRBV2 | CASTLAGTNSGNTIYF
TRBJ2-7 | TRBV5-4 | CASSPQLPLGSYEQYF
TRBJ1-1 | TRBV25-1 | CASSESRHLQANTEAFF
TRBJ2-3 | TRBV7-9 | CASIPRLAGATDTQYF
TRBJ2-3 | TRBV10-3 | CAAKPGGEDTQYF
TRBJ1-2 | TRBV10-3 | CAISDDFYGYTF
TRBJ1-1 | TRBV18 | CASSTTGSTEAFF
TRBJ2-7 | TRBV25-1 | CASSDGAAYEQYF
TRBJ1-2 | TRBV4-1 | CASSPGRGGREYGYTF
TRBJ1-5 | TRBV12-5 | CASAVGQLNQPQHF
TRBJ2-7 | TRBV2 | CASSEPAVPYEQYF
TRBJ2-7 | TRBV18 | CASSPMYEQYF
TRBJ2-7 | TRBV7-9 | CASSYGTYEQYF
TRBJ2-1 | TRBV11-2 | CASSFGLGANEQFF
TRBJ1-1 | TRBV7-2 | CASSFRRTGPTEAFF
TRBJ1-1 | TRBV18 | CASSPPSRGRNAEAFF
TRBJ1-2 | TRBV9 | CASSVGGVDSYGYTF
TRBJ2-3 | TRBV24-1 | CATSDPQSPDTQYF
TRBJ1-2 | TRBV2 | CASSERTGVEGYTF
TRBJ1-1 | TRBV7-8 | CASSLGAVNTEAFF
TRBJ2-1 | TRBV12-3/TRBV12-4 | CASSAGLRNEQFF
TRBJ2-7 | TRBV5-4 | CASSLWVGGTYEQYF
TRBJ2-5 | TRBV27 | CASSPSSGGARETQYF
TRBJ2-7 | TRBV28 | CASSLGRTGYEQYF
TRBJ1-5 | TRBV6-1 | CASSALVSRGNQPQHF
TRBJ2-3 | TRBV24-1 | CATSDPYTDTQYF
TRBJ2-7 | TRBV6-5 | CASSYVPGPYEQYF
TRBJ1-6 | TRBV19 | CASKDGGFYSPLHF
TRBJ2-5 | TRBV5-1 | CASSFSSGQGQETQYF
TRBJ2-1 | TRBV11-3 | CASSHDPSSYNEQFF
TRBJ1-3 | TRBV19 | CASSISSGNTIYF
TRBJ1-4 | TRBV29-1 | CSVARFGGANEKLFF
TRBJ2-2 | TRBV7-9 | CASSRGAPNTGELFF
TRBJ2-3 | TRBV6-5 | CASSSGRDTDTQYF
TRBJ2-3 | TRBV6-4 | CASSEIATDTQYF
TRBJ2-7 | TRBV12-3/TRBV12-4 | CASSLGQRLYF
TRBJ1-1 | TRBV3-1/TRBV3-2 | CASSQDPKIGTGGRDGYEAFF
TRBJ1-5 | TRBV15 | CATSRTLERQPQHF
TRBJ1-2 | TRBV9 | CASSPQTDYYGYTF
TRBJ1-1 | TRBV12-5 | CASVVADGTEAFF
TRBJ2-3 | TRBV5-4 | CASSPRSLTHTDTQYF
TRBJ1-1 | TRBV6-5 | CASIPRGQGSGEAFF
TRBJ1-2 | TRBV6-6 | CASSQRPWTGGNGGYTF
TRBJ1-1 | TRBV12-3/TRBV12-4 | CASSLGGWAFF
TRBJ1-2 | TRBV19 | CASSIALLPNYGYTF
TRBJ2-1 | TRBV7-8 | CASSLGQGVGEQFF
TRBJ1-2 | TRBV7-9 | CASSLSEGVSRGYTF
TRBJ1-2 | TRBV5-6 | CASSFRILRRENYGYTF